This TCR beta chain was identified during a study of shared clonotypes between healthy human individuals. Study-wide results and caveats: Some clonotypes were shared by all four sorted-subset donors, while others were not shared. The non-shared ones had lower generation probabilities than the shared ones.

As for this clone: Antigen specificity is unknown.

The donors were all Caucasian adults (living in Nashville, Tennessee). Sequenced by immunoSEQ multiplex PCR; TCRdb stores in-frame clones only, minus some. Of about 2.4 million clones listed, approximately 92% were seen once; the top ten hold about 0.13%. The CDR3 totals 17 residues. Trimming removed 0 bases at V and 1 base at J, with 12 bases between. Germline lookup yields CDR1 SGHDN and CDR2 FVKESK. The sequence derives from a man between 18 and 35 years old in good health. Sequences were obtained from naive CD4+ T cells sorted from blood. The subset: CD45RA+ positively selected. This rearrangement joins TRBV14 to TRBJ2-2, with D perhaps TRBD2 (6 bases). CDR3 sequence reads: CASSQDFRGRNTGELFF. CDR3 bases: TGTGCCAGCAGCCAAGACTTTCGGGGGAGGAACACCGGGGAGCTGTTTTTT.